This is a list of T cell receptor beta chains from one sample in a study of blood T cell repertoires in COVID-19. Here immunoSEQ multiplex PCR was the method, and the copy in TCRdb shows in-frame clones only, minus some. The data hold some 60,000 clones, with roughly 90% observed a single time. The source material was peripheral blood. Source of these receptors: a man in his 60s with acute or convalescent COVID-19. The CDR3 runs from the conserved cysteine through the conserved F or W. A D gene is named only where the DNA matches it firmly. Clone sizes are given selectively: once, few, many, or a class where the clone is expanded.

v_gene	d_gene	j_gene	abundance	CDR3aa	CDR3nt
TRBV18	NA	TRBJ1-5	few	CASSYFDTRHRRPQHF	TGTGCCAGCTCATACTTTGACACTCGCCACCGTAGGCCCCAGCATTTT
TRBV19	NA	TRBJ2-7	NA	CASSIPGDTYEQYF	TGTGCCAGTAGTATTCCGGGTGATACCTACGAGCAGTACTTC
TRBV19	NA	TRBJ1-4	NA	CASSIGRLTQNEKLFF	TGTGCCAGTAGTATAGGCAGGCTTACACAGAATGAAAAACTGTTTTTT
TRBV3-1/TRBV3-2	NA	TRBJ2-1	NA	CASSRVPNEQFF	TGTGCCAGCAGCCGAGTCCCGAATGAGCAGTTCTTC
TRBV29-1	NA	TRBJ1-2	NA	CSVVVGRDTPNYGYTF	TGCAGCGTTGTTGTAGGCAGGGATACTCCTAACTATGGCTACACCTTC
TRBV27	NA	TRBJ2-3	NA	CASSSPGKADTQYF	TGTGCCAGCAGTTCCCCGGGGAAGGCCGATACGCAGTATTTT
TRBV19	NA	TRBJ1-1	once	CASSFRRGTEAFF	TGTGCCAGTTCCTTTCGGAGAGGGACTGAAGCTTTCTTT
TRBV7-9	TRBD1	TRBJ1-2	NA	CASSSPGQGWPGYTF	TGTGCCAGCAGCTCCCCGGGACAGGGATGGCCTGGCTACACCTTC
TRBV6-1	NA	TRBJ1-6	NA	CASSEDFLRQSPLHF	TGTGCCAGCAGTGAAGACTTCCTTAGACAATCACCCCTCCACTTT
TRBV30	TRBD1	TRBJ1-2	NA	CAWSRTGTGNIYGYTF	TGTGCCTGGAGTCGGACCGGGACAGGGAATATCTATGGCTACACCTTC
TRBV19	NA	TRBJ2-5	NA	CASTLHGTKSSETQYF	TGTGCCAGTACCCTCCACGGGACAAAGAGCTCAGAGACCCAGTACTTC
TRBV30	TRBD1	TRBJ2-7	NA	CAWGQGFYEQYF	TGTGCCTGGGGACAGGGGTTCTACGAGCAGTACTTC
TRBV2	NA	TRBJ1-1	once	CASSVQGNTEAFF	TGTGCCAGCAGTGTACAGGGAAACACTGAAGCTTTCTTT
TRBV5-1	NA	TRBJ2-3	NA	CASSLASGDTQYF	TGCGCCAGCAGCTTGGCGTCGGGAGATACGCAGTATTTT
TRBV2	TRBD1	TRBJ1-5	NA	CASSDRAYNQPQHF	TGTGCCAGCAGCGACAGGGCGTACAATCAGCCCCAGCATTTT
TRBV3-1/TRBV3-2	NA	TRBJ1-3	NA	CASKGGGNTIYF	TGTGCCAGCAAAGGGGGAGGAAACACCATATATTTT
TRBV15	TRBD1	TRBJ2-2	NA	CATRDRVFTGELFF	TGTGCCACCCGGGACAGGGTTTTTACCGGGGAGCTGTTTTTT
TRBV5-1	TRBD1	TRBJ2-3	NA	CASSLRTGESTDTQYF	TGCGCCAGCAGCCTCAGGACAGGGGAATCCACAGATACGCAGTATTTT
TRBV2	NA	TRBJ1-1	NA	CASSEIHTMNTEAFF	TGTGCCAGCAGTGAAATACACACCATGAACACTGAAGCTTTCTTT
TRBV6-5	TRBD1	TRBJ1-2	once	CASSVTGGGYGYTF	TGTGCCAGCAGCGTGACAGGGGGCGGCTATGGCTACACCTTC
TRBV29-1	NA	TRBJ1-1	once	CSADSNTEAFF	TGCAGCGCTGACAGTAACACTGAAGCTTTCTTT
TRBV29-1	NA	TRBJ2-7	NA	CSGGDLTYEQYF	TGCAGCGGGGGGGACTTAACCTACGAGCAGTACTTC